The clone carrying this TCR beta chain showed up many times. Its cognate antigen is unknown. This sample is part of a study of regulatory T cells in long-lasting Graves disease. Study observations and caveats: There was favoring of TRBV28, TRBJ1-2 and TRBJ2-5 in persistent disease. Study of thyroid tissue was not done, with only peripheral blood studied.

V lost 4 bases, J lost 5 bases, and 2 bases stayed unmatched. The length of the CDR3 is 14 residues. Per the germline V gene, CDR1 is SNHLY and CDR2 is FYNNEI. To make TCR beta libraries, researchers used iRepertoire HTBI primers and Arm-PCR of CDR3 regions. TCRdb re-called the multiplex PCR reads with MiXCR, one entry per CDR3 protein. Of 400,000 to 550,000 distinct CDR3 sequences listed, over 15% were seen once; the top ten hold about 10%. Time point given: newly diagnosed GD, antithyroid drugs for less than 3 months. With RNA extracted from PBMCs as input, the TCR library was made. As a group, patients came from one endocrinology department in Xi'an, China. In addition, the sample was reused for a study of T cells in Graves' hyperthyroidism and ophthalmopathy. That source reports: Most expanded thyroid clonotypes above 0.001 also appeared in blood.

The V gene is TRBV2, the J gene TRBJ2-7; 13 bases fit TRBD2. The TCR was taken from a woman aged 25 to 39 with Graves disease. The input for sequencing was peripheral blood mononuclear cells (PBMCs), taken at new diagnosis, from a patient treated with antithyroid drugs. CDR3 in amino acids: CASSGTSGSHEQYF. The CDR3 DNA follows: TGTGCCAGCAGTGGGACTAGCGGGAGTCACGAGCAGTACTTC.